This T cell receptor beta chain derives from a study of shared clonotypes between healthy human individuals. Findings of the study overall: The diversity represented, both genetic and in exposure history, was limited by few donors. Generally, estimated richness proved larger in naive subsets than it did in memory subsets. Sharing across several donors was seen in around 5% of naive CD4 clonotypes. An effect of sequencing depth on clonotype sharing among donors was expected.

Generated by immunoSEQ multiplex PCR, the TCRdb table keeps only in-frame clones and is missing some. In the table there are 1.5 million to 1.9 million clones, approximately 98% of which are singletons. Trimming removed 2 bases from V and 5 bases from J; junction bases left unmatched: 5. CDR3 length: 14 amino acids. Germline V gives CDR1 SGHNT, CDR2 YYREEE (reference sequence). About this clone itself: Its antigen remains unidentified.

The sequenced material came from naive CD4+ T cells sorted from blood. Sample subset: CD45RA+ positively selected. This clonotype was obtained from a man aged 30-40 years in good health. The chain employs TRBV5-4 and TRBJ2-5, with 8 nucleotides matching TRBD2. This CDR3 is CASSFPGGPETQYF. For the CDR3, the DNA is TGTGCCAGCAGCTTCCCGGGAGGGCCTGAGACCCAGTACTTC.